The TCR beta chain under discussion was sequenced for a study of CD8+ T cells in alopecia areata. At the level of the study: Patients in the treated group were given tofacitinib by mouth, 5 to 10 mg twice a day. Study-wide findings and caveats: An increase in clonality over normal scalp was evident in lesional scalp, especially alopecia totalis/universalis.

The V gene's germline CDR1 is MNHEY and CDR2 SMNVEV (reference sequence). V was cut by 4 bases and J by 2 bases, with 15 bases left in between. The CDR3 is 15 residues long. Reverse transcribed after extraction, RNA yielded cDNA as the sequencing template. Using immunoSEQ multiplex PCR, the repertoire was profiled, and TCRdb retains in-frame clones only, with some absent. The table has 100,000 to 150,000 clones, 49% seen once. This clone has more than one count but fewer than ten. Its antigen is as yet unknown. The TCR originated in a human donor with alopecia areata. Material: CD8+ T cells sorted from blood, obtained at week 0. V and J are TRBV27 and TRBJ2-7; a weak D match, TRBD1 (6 bases). The CDR3 loop is CASSSEDSLTYEQYF. The CDR3 coding sequence is TGTGCCAGCAGTTCCGAGGACAGTCTAACCTACGAGCAGTACTTC.